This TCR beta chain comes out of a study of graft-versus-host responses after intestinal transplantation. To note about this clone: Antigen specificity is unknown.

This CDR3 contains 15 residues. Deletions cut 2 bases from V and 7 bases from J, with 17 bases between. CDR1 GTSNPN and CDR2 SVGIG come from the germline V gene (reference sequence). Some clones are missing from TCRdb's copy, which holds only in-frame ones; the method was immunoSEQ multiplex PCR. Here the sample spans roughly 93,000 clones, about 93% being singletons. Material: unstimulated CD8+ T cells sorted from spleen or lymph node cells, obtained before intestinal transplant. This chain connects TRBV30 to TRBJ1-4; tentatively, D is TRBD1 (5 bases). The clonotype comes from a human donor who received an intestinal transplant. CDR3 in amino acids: CAWSTATDYPEKLFF. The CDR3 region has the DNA TGTGCCTGGAGTACGGCGACAGATTATCCTGAAAAACTGTTTTTT.